This T cell receptor beta chain was captured by sequencing in a study of shared clonotypes between healthy human individuals. Study results and caveats: On the whole, naive subsets had larger estimated richness than memory subsets had. Non-shared clonotypes showed lower generation probabilities than clonotypes common to all four donors.

The assay ran at deep level. It was across several immunoSEQ plates that each subset's genomic DNA was evenly split. Sequenced by immunoSEQ multiplex PCR; TCRdb stores in-frame clones only, minus some. The sample lists about 2.3 million clones; about nine tenths were seen once. Of note for this clone: Its antigen is unknown.

The CDR3 contains 14 residues. Germline V gene data show CDR1 as SGHAT and CDR2 as FQNNGV. V was shortened by 3 bases and J by 4 bases, with 10 bases between the two germline ends. Sequencing was carried out using naive CD4+ T cells from PBMCs. Subset described: CD45RA+ positively selected. The TCR comes from a man younger than 35 in good health. Some clones in this sample may be carry-over from other donors' samples. The chain couples TRBV11-2 to TRBJ2-1; D ambiguous. The CDR3 region has the DNA TGTGCCAGCAGCTTCGCGACACCTTACAATGAGCAGTTCTTC. Encoded protein: CASSFATPYNEQFF.